Presented here are 16 T cell receptor beta chains from one specimen sequenced in a study of cytomegalovirus exposure and HLA in healthy donors. Primers for the PCR totalled 60 Vbeta and 13 Jbeta. Assay: immunoSEQ multiplex PCR; the TCRdb copy retains only in-frame clones and omits some. This table holds about 120,000 clones, approximately 80% found once. Sample: PBMCs. These receptors all stem from a woman in her forties in good health and CMV-seropositive.

The chain employs TRBV9 and TRBJ1-4, with TRBD1 matching 7 bases. The CDR3 is made up of 14 amino acids. J was trimmed by 6 bases and V by 3 bases; bases with no gene match: 5. Germline values: CDR1 SGDLS, CDR2 YYNGEE. CDR3 loop: CASSATGYDEKLFF. As DNA, the CDR3 is TGTGCCAGCAGCGCGACAGGGTATGATGAAAAACTGTTTTTT.

The chain combines TRBV19 with TRBJ1-6; weak D call: TRBD1 (6 bases). The V gene's germline CDR1 is LNHDA and CDR2 SQIVND (reference sequence). V lost 5 bases and J lost 7, with 15 bases in between. The CDR3 runs 15 residues. For the CDR3, the DNA is TGTGCCAGTAGTGTCGGGACACTCCCAAATTCACCCCTCCACTTT. It is translated as CASSVGTLPNSPLHF.

This rearrangement joins TRBV6-6 to TRBJ1-4, with 7 bases aligning to TRBD1. Trimming removed 9 bases from V and 1 base from J; junction bases left unmatched: 2. Per germline, CDR1 MNHNY and CDR2 SVGAGI (reference sequence). This CDR3 region has 13 residues. The CDR3 coding sequence is TGTGCCAGTAGACAGGGAACTAATGAAAAACTGTTTTTT. Translating it yields CASRQGTNEKLFF.

This chain connects TRBV7-2 to TRBJ1-1; D remains ambiguous. The V gene lost 2 bases and the J gene lost 5 bases, with 6 bases spanning the gap. The V gene's germline CDR1 is SGHTA and CDR2 FQGNSA. The CDR3 has 12 amino acids. The CDR3 protein is CASSLSETEAFF. The CDR3 bases are TGTGCCAGCAGCTTATCAGAAACTGAAGCTTTCTTT.

The V gene is TRBV18, the J gene TRBJ1-6; weak D call: TRBD1 (5 bases). Deletions cut 3 bases from V and 5 bases from J, with 20 bases between. This CDR3 comprises 18 residues. The germline V gene encodes CDR1 KGHSH and CDR2 LQKENI. The CDR3 region has the DNA TGTGCCAGCTCACCCAGCGTATTGACAGTCCGCAATAATTCACCCCTCCACTTT. Its translation: CASSPSVLTVRNNSPLHF.

This CDR3 reads CASSHWTASLSSPLHF. CDR3 nucleotides: TGCGCCAGCAGCCACTGGACTGCGTCCCTGAGTTCACCCCTCCACTTT. The chain uses TRBV4-1 and TRBJ1-6; D unresolved. This CDR3 comprises 16 residues. The germline V gene encodes CDR1 MGHRA and CDR2 YSYEKL. V lost 3 bases, J lost 9 bases, and 18 bases lay in between.

The chain uses TRBV6-1 and TRBJ1-2, with a possible D match to TRBD1 (6 bases). The CDR3 spans 17 residues. Trimming stripped 3 bases from V and 7 bases from J, with 24 bases between. Germline V gene sequence: CDR1 MNHNS, CDR2 SASEGT. The CDR3 is CASSDIEGGYYLRGYTF. CDR3 DNA sequence: TGTGCCAGCAGTGATATTGAAGGGGGATACTACCTTCGTGGCTACACCTTC.

The chain recombines TRBV5-1 with TRBJ2-2; D not certain. The germline V and J ends were trimmed by 2 bases and 4 bases, with 9 bases remaining between them. Per the germline V gene, CDR1 is SGHRS and CDR2 is YFSETQ. The CDR3 has 14 amino acids. The CDR3 region is CASSFRASTGELFF. CDR3 nucleotide sequence: TGCGCCAGCAGCTTTCGCGCGAGCACCGGGGAGCTGTTTTTT.

The chain employs TRBV7-6 and TRBJ2-7, with D perhaps TRBD2 (5 bases). Germline CDR1 reads SGHVS; CDR2 reads FNYEAQ. V was cut by 5 bases and J by 6 bases, with 17 bases left in between. This CDR3 has 14 residues. CDR3 in amino acids: CASSERTGMSEQYF. CDR3 in DNA: TGTGCCAGCAGCGAGCGGACTGGAATGAGCGAGCAGTACTTC.

This clone has more than one count but fewer than ten. The rearrangement joins TRBV19 to TRBJ2-6; the D is unclear. Germline CDR1 reads LNHDA; CDR2 reads SQIVND (reference sequence). The CDR3 loop spans 14 amino acids. Between the trimmed V and J ends, which lost 5 bases and 1 base, there was a span of 6 bases. The CDR3 nucleotides are TGTGCCAGTAGTCCAGAATCTGGGGCCAACGTCCTGACTTTC. It specifies CASSPESGANVLTF. The whole variable domain, remainder taken from reference TRBV19 and TRBJ2-6, is DGGITQSPKYLFRKEGQNVTLSCEQNLNHDAMYWYRQDPGQGLRLIYYSQIVNDFQKGDIAEGYSVSREKKESFPLTVTSAQKNPTAFYLCASSPESGANVLTFGAGSRLTVL.

The chain recombines TRBV19 with TRBJ1-4; D may be TRBD1 (5 bases). Germline V gene data show CDR1 as LNHDA and CDR2 as SQIVND (reference sequence). The length of the CDR3 is 14 residues. Trimming removed 6 bases from V and 8 bases from J, with 16 bases in between. CDR3 protein: CASSSGRRREKLFF. The CDR3 nucleotides read TGTGCCAGTAGCTCAGGGCGCCGGAGAGAAAAACTGTTTTTT.

This clone was observed a few times. The chain joins TRBV18 to TRBJ1-4; no firm D call. Germline V CDR1 and CDR2: KGHSH, LQKENI. V was cut by 6 bases and J by 8 bases, with 10 bases left in between. The CDR3 sequence is 12 residues long. This CDR3 reads CASSLGGEKLFF. The DNA for the CDR3 is TGTGCCAGCTCGTTGGGAGGGGAAAAACTGTTTTTT.

This clone appeared once. The CDR3 region has the DNA TGTGCCAGCTCACCTGTCTCCCCAGGGGGTTCTAATCAGCCCCAGCATTTT. Translating it yields CASSPVSPGGSNQPQHF. V gene TRBV18 combines with J gene TRBJ1-5, with 7 bases fitting TRBD1. The CDR3 contains 17 residues. J gave up 4 bases and V 3 bases, and 12 bases lay outside the gene matches. Germline assignment: CDR1 KGHSH and CDR2 LQKENI.

The table lists this clone with a few counts. The chain links TRBV4-2 to TRBJ2-7; the match to TRBD1 covers 8 bases. The J segment lost 4 bases and the V segment lost 5 bases, leaving 7 bases of the junction unmatched. The V gene's germline CDR1 is LGHNA and CDR2 YNFKEQ. The CDR3 has 14 amino acids. CDR3 DNA sequence: TGTGCCAGCAGCGGGAGGCAGGGGGCTTACGAGCAGTACTTC. Translated: CASSGRQGAYEQYF.

The chain is built from TRBV5-1 and TRBJ2-2, with D possibly TRBD1 on 6 matching bases. The germline V and J ends were trimmed by 5 bases and 4 bases, with 12 bases remaining between them. CDR3 length equals 14 residues. Germline-derived CDR1 and CDR2 are SGHRS and YFSETQ. The CDR3 bases are TGCGCCAGCAGACAGGGAACGAGCACCGGGGAGCTGTTTTTT. Its protein product is CASRQGTSTGELFF.

The rearrangement uses TRBV10-3 and TRBJ1-1, with 8 bases matching TRBD1. The germline V gene has CDR1 ENHRY and CDR2 SYGVKD. This CDR3 is built from 13 residues. V shed 5 bases, J shed 4 bases, and the junction held 3 bases outside the gene matches. The CDR3: CAISSDRATEAFF. The CDR3 DNA follows: TGTGCCATCAGTTCGGACAGGGCCACTGAAGCTTTCTTT.